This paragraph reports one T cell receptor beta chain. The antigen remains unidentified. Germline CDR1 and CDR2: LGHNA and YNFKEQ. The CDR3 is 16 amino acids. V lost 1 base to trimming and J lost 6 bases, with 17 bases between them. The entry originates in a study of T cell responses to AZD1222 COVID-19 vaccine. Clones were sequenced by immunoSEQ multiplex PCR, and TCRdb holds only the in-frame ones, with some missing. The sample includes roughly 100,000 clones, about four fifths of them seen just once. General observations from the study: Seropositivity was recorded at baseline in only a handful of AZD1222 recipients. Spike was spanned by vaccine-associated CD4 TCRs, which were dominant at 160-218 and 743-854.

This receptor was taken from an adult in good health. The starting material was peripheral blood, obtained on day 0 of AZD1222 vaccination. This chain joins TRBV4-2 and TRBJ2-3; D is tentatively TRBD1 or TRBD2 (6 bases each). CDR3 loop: CASSQVGAEGSDTQYF. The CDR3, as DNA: TGTGCCAGCAGCCAAGTGGGGGCGGAGGGTTCGGATACGCAGTATTTT.